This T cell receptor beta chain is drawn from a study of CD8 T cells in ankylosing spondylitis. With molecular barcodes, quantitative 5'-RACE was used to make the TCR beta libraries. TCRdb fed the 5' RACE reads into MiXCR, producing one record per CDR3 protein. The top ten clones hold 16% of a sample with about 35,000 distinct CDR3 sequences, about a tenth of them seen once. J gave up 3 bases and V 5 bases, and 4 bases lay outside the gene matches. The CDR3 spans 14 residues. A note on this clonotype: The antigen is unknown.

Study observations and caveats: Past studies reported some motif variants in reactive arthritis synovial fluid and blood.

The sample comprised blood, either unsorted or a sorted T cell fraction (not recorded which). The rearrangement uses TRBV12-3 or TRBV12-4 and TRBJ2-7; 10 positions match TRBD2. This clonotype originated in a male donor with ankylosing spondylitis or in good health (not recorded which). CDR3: CASSLGLAVYEQYF. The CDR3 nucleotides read TGTGCCAGCAGTCTCGGACTAGCGGTCTACGAGCAGTACTTC.